There are a few counts of the clone carrying this T cell receptor beta chain. Antigen unknown. This sample is part of a study of CD8 T cells in ankylosing spondylitis. Looked up from germline, CDR1 is SGHNT and CDR2 is YENEEA. V dropped 4 bases and J dropped 5 bases, with 12 bases sitting between them. The CDR3 contains 14 residues. The study's findings and limits: Disease-linked clones proved CD8+ and comparatively uncommon in peripheral blood. It appeared that ankylosing spondylitis blood was characterized by a TCR beta motif of several highly homologous variants. Matched synovial fluid from ankylosing spondylitis patients was reported to be enriched for disease-linked clones. Past studies reported some motif variants in reactive arthritis synovial fluid and blood.

TCRdb analysed the 5' RACE reads with MiXCR anew, one entry per CDR3 protein. The sample records 340,000 or so distinct CDR3 sequences, about 14% being singletons. The receptor comes from a male donor with ankylosing spondylitis or in good health (not recorded which). The sequencing input was blood, either unsorted or a sorted T cell fraction (not recorded which). The chain couples TRBV11-3 to TRBJ2-1; D remains unclear. The CDR3 nucleotides are TGTGCCAGCAGCTCATCGAGTGACCACAATGAGCAGTTCTTC. As protein: CASSSSSDHNEQFF.